This TCR beta chain comes out of a study of blood T cells in healthy people across ages. PCR was performed a second time for about 6 to 12 cycles using a sample-barcoded 5' primer and a J-beta primer mix. TCRdb reanalysed the 5' RACE reads using MiXCR and keeps one entry per CDR3 protein. The data hold about 720,000 distinct CDR3 sequences, with around 25% observed a single time. The sample was also linked to a second study, of T cells of mothers and their children.

Sequencing used blood. The clonotype was recovered from a boy between 5 and 17 years old in good health.

CDR3 residues: CASSSPPRGDTEAFF. CDR3 nucleotide sequence: TGTGCCAGCAGTTCCCCCCCCCGGGGGGACACTGAAGCTTTCTTT. The V gene is TRBV28, the J gene TRBJ1-1; a possible D gene is TRBD1 (5 bases). The CDR3 is 15 amino acids. Looked up from germline, CDR1 is MDHEN and CDR2 is SYDVKM. The V and J ends lost 4 bases and 3 bases respectively, with 15 bases between them.